This note documents a single T cell receptor (beta chain) sequence. Its specificity is not known. CDR1 and CDR2 from the germline V gene are SEHNR and FQNEAQ (reference sequence). V lost 4 bases to trimming and J lost 11 bases, with 15 bases between them. This CDR3 has 12 residues. TCRdb's copy holds only in-frame clones and misses some; the assay was immunoSEQ multiplex PCR. The sample shows more than 8,000 clones, 81% of them seen only once. This entry comes from a study of neoadjuvant nivolumab and ipilimumab in lung cancer. Regarding the study as a whole: TCR sequencing covered a small number of samples. From pretherapy to surgery, tumor richness and clonality rose with dual therapy. Compared with tumor-adjacent uninvolved lung, resected tumors showed greater richness and clonality. Pretherapy blood TCR richness correlated positively with resected tumor richness.

The sequence was obtained from an adult with non-small cell lung cancer. The specimen comprised peripheral blood, sampled before neoadjuvant nivolumab, alone or with ipilimumab. The chain carries TRBV7-9 and TRBJ2-7, with D tentatively TRBD1 or TRBD2 (5 bases each). The CDR3: CASSSGPARKYF. The DNA for the CDR3 is TGTGCCAGCAGCTCGGGACCCGCGCGGAAGTACTTC. Looking up the rest from reference TRBV7-9 and TRBJ2-7 gives the full variable domain: DTGVSQNPRHKITKRGQNVTFRCDPISEHNRLYWYRQTLGQGPEFLTYFQNEAQLEKSRLLSDRFSAERPKGSFSTLEIQRTEQGDSAMYLCASSSGPARKYFGPGTRLTVT.